This T cell receptor beta chain was observed in a study of cytomegalovirus exposure and HLA in healthy donors. PCR employed 60 Vbeta and 13 Jbeta primers. Clones were sequenced by immunoSEQ multiplex PCR, and TCRdb holds only the in-frame ones, with some missing. There are about 140,000 clones in the sample; roughly 83% occur only once, and around 3.1% lies in the top ten. Study-wide findings and caveats: Being productive about 87% or about 30% of the time was typical of most TCR beta V segments in an earlier analysis.

CDR3 length: 14 amino acids. Germline-derived CDR1 and CDR2 are MNHEY and SMNVEV (reference sequence). J gave up 3 bases and V 5 bases, and 2 bases lay outside the gene matches. As for this clone: Its specificity is not known.

The sample comprised PBMCs. The chain combines TRBV27 with TRBJ2-1; 9 bases map to TRBD2. The TCR was taken from a female donor in good health and CMV-seronegative. The CDR3 DNA sequence: TGTGCCAGCAGTCTGACTAGCGGCTACAATGAGCAGTTCTTC. Its protein product is CASSLTSGYNEQFF.